This passage covers 8 T cell receptor beta chains from one sample sequenced in a study of blood T cell repertoires in COVID-19. The repertoire was sequenced with immunoSEQ multiplex PCR; TCRdb's copy has only in-frame clones and lacks some. The data show approximately 160,000 clones, around 82% seen once. Sequenced material: peripheral blood. The receptors were gathered from a man aged 18 to 30 with active or convalescent COVID-19.

The chain is built from TRBV7-3 and TRBJ2-1; perhaps TRBD1 as D (7 bases). Germline V gives CDR1 SGHTA, CDR2 FQGTGA. Between the trimmed V and J ends, which lost 6 bases and 5 bases, there was a span of 23 bases. The CDR3 loop spans 17 amino acids. In nucleotides, the CDR3 is TGTGCCAGCAGATTGCCCGGTGGCCAGGGGGGAGACAATGAGCAGTTCTTC. Translating gives CASRLPGGQGGDNEQFF.

The CDR3 loop is CASSLGGPRNEKLFF. CDR3 bases: TGTGCCAGCAGCTTAGGGGGCCCAAGGAATGAAAAACTGTTTTTT. The J gene is TRBJ1-4, the V gene TRBV7-2, with a weak D call TRBD1 (5 bases). Trimming took 1 base from V and 5 from J, leaving 11 bases between them. Germline-derived CDR1 and CDR2 are SGHTA and FQGNSA. CDR3 length equals 15 residues. The full variable domain, its missing parts supplied by reference TRBV7-2 and TRBJ1-4, is GAGVSQSPSNKVTEKGKDVELRCDPISGHTALYWYRQSLGQGLEFLIYFQGNSAPDKSGLPSDRFSAERTGGSVSTLTIQRTQQEDSAVYLCASSLGGPRNEKLFFGSGTQLSVL.

The chain joins TRBV5-5 to TRBJ1-1, with D perhaps TRBD1 (6 bases). Trimming pared 0 bases from V and 5 bases from J, leaving 20 bases between. The CDR3 runs to 17 residues. Germline V gives CDR1 SGHKS, CDR2 YYEKEE (reference sequence). For the CDR3, the DNA is TGTGCCAGCAGCTTGGGTATTAGTGTCAGGGGTGAAACTGAAGCTTTCTTT. Protein: CASSLGISVRGETEAFF.

The chain has TRBV4-3 and TRBJ2-7; 7 bases match TRBD2. V lost 3 bases, J lost 1 base, and 9 bases stayed unmatched. CDR1 and CDR2 (germline): LGHNA, YSLEER. CDR3 size: 16 residues. The CDR3, as DNA: TGCGCCAGCAGCCATTACCGGGGGGACCCATCCTACGAGCAGTACTTC. Translation: CASSHYRGDPSYEQYF.

The V and J genes are TRBV11-2 and TRBJ2-2, with D perhaps TRBD1 (6 bases). Germline assignment: CDR1 SGHAT and CDR2 FQNNGV. Trimming removed 2 bases from V and 4 bases from J, with 14 bases in between. CDR3 length: 16 residues. The chain's CDR3 is CASSLLQGIGTGELFF. The CDR3, as DNA: TGTGCCAGCAGCTTATTACAGGGAATCGGCACCGGGGAGCTGTTTTTT. Looking up the rest from reference TRBV11-2 and TRBJ2-2 gives the full variable domain: EAGVAQSPRYKIIEKRQSVAFWCNPISGHATLYWYQQILGQGPKLLIQFQNNGVVDDSQLPKDRFSAERLKGVDSTLKIQPAKLEDSAVYLCASSLLQGIGTGELFFGEGSRLTVL.

V usage is TRBV19 and J usage is TRBJ1-1, with D possibly being TRBD1 (6 bases). Between the trimmed V and J ends, which lost 3 bases and 8 bases, there was a span of 10 bases. The CDR3 extends over 12 amino acids. CDR1 LNHDA and CDR2 SQIVND come from the germline V gene (reference sequence). CDR3 nucleotides: TGTGCCAGTAGTATGCCCAGGGGAGAAGCTTTCTTT. Protein sequence: CASSMPRGEAFF.

The chain joins TRBV28 to TRBJ1-1; D gene uncertain. The CDR3 totals 15 residues. From germline, CDR1 is MDHEN and CDR2 SYDVKM. V was clipped by 6 bases and J by 7 bases, with 21 bases between them. The CDR3 loop reads CASRAPSSGGNEAFF. The CDR3 region has the DNA TGTGCCAGCAGGGCCCCTTCGAGCGGCGGGAATGAAGCTTTCTTT.

This chain joins TRBV28 and TRBJ1-5, with TRBD1 matching over 8 bases. The germline V gene has CDR1 MDHEN and CDR2 SYDVKM. CDR3 size: 15 residues. Germline trimming cut 6 bases from V and 7 bases from J; bases unmatched to any gene: 11. Here the CDR3 reads CASRRRQGIGQPQHF. The CDR3 nucleotides read TGTGCCAGCAGACGCCGACAGGGGATAGGACAGCCCCAGCATTTT.